A selection of T cell receptor beta chains follows, all from one sample in a study of CD8 T cell repertoires and HIV-1 epitope variants. Generated by immunoSEQ multiplex PCR, the TCRdb table keeps only in-frame clones and is missing some. The sample lists 90,000 or so clones, roughly four fifths seen once, with around a quarter in the top ten. The material sequenced was uncultured baseline CD8+ T cells from peripheral blood mononuclear cells (PBMCs). The receptors here all came from a male donor with HIV. Each CDR3 is given with its conserved first and last residue. D genes are given only for firm matches. The listing skips clone size in some rows; elsewhere it reads once, few, many or a size class.

clone_size,v_call,d_call,j_call,cdr3_nt,cdr3_aa
NA,TRBV2,NA,TRBJ2-5,TGTGCCAGCAGTGTTGAAGAGGGGGAGACCCAGTACTTC,CASSVEEGETQYF
NA,TRBV29-1,NA,TRBJ1-3,TGCAGCGTTGAATCACGGGCAAATGAGGGGCCTGGAAACACCATATATTTT,CSVESRANEGPGNTIYF
NA,TRBV19,TRBD2,TRBJ2-1,TGTGCCAGTAGTATCTCCGGGGGAGCGGGGGGCCACAATGAGCAGTTCTTC,CASSISGGAGGHNEQFF
NA,TRBV19,NA,TRBJ1-5,TGTGCCAGTAGTATACCGGACAGATATAGCAATCAGCCCCAGCATTTT,CASSIPDRYSNQPQHF
once,TRBV2,NA,TRBJ2-7,TGTGCCAGCGAAACAGGGACCTACGAGCAGTACTTC,CASETGTYEQYF
NA,TRBV30,TRBD2,TRBJ2-1,TGTGCCTGGAGTGTACGGGGACTAGCGGGGGGTGAGCAGTTCTTC,CAWSVRGLAGGEQFF
NA,TRBV15,TRBD1,TRBJ2-6,TGTGCCACCGAAGATCCGACAGGGCCCTCTGGGGCCAACGTCCTGACTTTC,CATEDPTGPSGANVLTF
NA,TRBV4-1,TRBD1,TRBJ2-2,TGCGCCAGCAGCCAAGATAGACAGGGGGCGCAAGTCGGGGAGCTGTTTTTT,CASSQDRQGAQVGELFF
NA,TRBV28,TRBD1,TRBJ2-1,TGTGCCAGCAGTTTATCCGGGACAGGGAGCTCCTACAATGAGCAGTTCTTC,CASSLSGTGSSYNEQFF
NA,TRBV6-1,NA,TRBJ1-4,TGTGCCAGCAGTACTCCCGGGGAAAAACTGTTTTTT,CASSTPGEKLFF
NA,TRBV18,NA,TRBJ1-1,TGTGCCAGCTCACCGCAACAAAACACTGAAGCTTTCTTT,CASSPQQNTEAFF
NA,TRBV7-3,TRBD2,TRBJ2-2,TGTGCCAGCGGGATTAGCGGGACCACCGGGGAGCTGTTTTTT,CASGISGTTGELFF
NA,TRBV9,TRBD1,TRBJ1-2,TGTGCCAGCAGCCCCACGGGACAGGGGTTTCCGAATTACTATGGCTACACCTTC,CASSPTGQGFPNYYGYTF
NA,TRBV27,NA,TRBJ2-7,TGTGCCAGTCTCCGGGCGGGAACCCACGAGCAGTACTTC,CASLRAGTHEQYF
once,TRBV6-1,NA,TRBJ2-7,TGTGCCAGCCCTGACCGCCCCTACGAGCAGTACTTC,CASPDRPYEQYF
NA,TRBV27,TRBD1,TRBJ2-6,TGTGCCAGCAGTTTATCGACAGGGGCCGGGGCCAACGTCCTGACTTTC,CASSLSTGAGANVLTF
few,TRBV6-1,NA,TRBJ2-7,TGTGCCACCCAGACAGGCCCCTCCTACGAGCAGTACTTC,CATQTGPSYEQYF
NA,TRBV4-1,NA,TRBJ2-1,TGCGCCAGCAGCCAAGAAAACGATCGGAGGAACGAGCAGTTCTTC,CASSQENDRRNEQFF
NA,TRBV5-4,TRBD1,TRBJ1-2,TGTGCCAGCAGTTTACAGGGGAGTAACTATGGCTACACCTTC,CASSLQGSNYGYTF
NA,TRBV4-3,NA,TRBJ1-6,TGCGCCAGCAGCCTTCGGGCAGACCGTAATTCACCCCTCCACTTT,CASSLRADRNSPLHF
NA,TRBV29-1,NA,TRBJ2-3,TGCAGCGTCGTTTTTAGCACAGATACGCAGTATTTT,CSVVFSTDTQYF
few,TRBV10-1,NA,TRBJ2-7,TGCGCCAGCAGTGAGTCGTACCGTCACGAGCAGTACTTC,CASSESYRHEQYF
NA,TRBV18,NA,TRBJ2-7,TGTGCCAGCTCAAGGGACGGCCACCTCTCCTACGAGCAGTACTTC,CASSRDGHLSYEQYF
NA,TRBV29-1,NA,TRBJ1-2,TGCAGCGTTGAACTGGCTACCTATGGCTACACCTTC,CSVELATYGYTF
NA,TRBV5-6,NA,TRBJ2-7,TGTGCCAGCAGCCCCCATGGGGGACGCTCCTACGAGCAGTACTTC,CASSPHGGRSYEQYF
NA,TRBV5-1,TRBD2,TRBJ2-3,TGCGCCAGCAGCTGGACTAGCGGACCCACAGATACGCAGTATTTT,CASSWTSGPTDTQYF
once,TRBV6-1,NA,TRBJ1-1,TGTGCCAGCAGTGATCTAGGGCTGATGAACACTGAAGCTTTCTTT,CASSDLGLMNTEAFF
NA,TRBV28,NA,TRBJ2-7,TGTGCCAGCAGTTTAGGAGGGATGGAAGGCTACACCCACTACGAGCAGTACTTC,CASSLGGMEGYTHYEQYF
NA,TRBV28,NA,TRBJ1-5,TGTGCCAGCAGTTTACTAATCAATCAGCCCCAGCATTTT,CASSLLINQPQHF
few,TRBV19,TRBD2,TRBJ2-5,TGTGCCAGTACCAGATCTAGCGGGGTTACGGAGACCCAGTACTTC,CASTRSSGVTETQYF
NA,TRBV7-9,NA,TRBJ2-3,TGTGCCAGCAGCCCCCTGATGGGCAGAAGGGCGACAGATACGCAGTATTTT,CASSPLMGRRATDTQYF